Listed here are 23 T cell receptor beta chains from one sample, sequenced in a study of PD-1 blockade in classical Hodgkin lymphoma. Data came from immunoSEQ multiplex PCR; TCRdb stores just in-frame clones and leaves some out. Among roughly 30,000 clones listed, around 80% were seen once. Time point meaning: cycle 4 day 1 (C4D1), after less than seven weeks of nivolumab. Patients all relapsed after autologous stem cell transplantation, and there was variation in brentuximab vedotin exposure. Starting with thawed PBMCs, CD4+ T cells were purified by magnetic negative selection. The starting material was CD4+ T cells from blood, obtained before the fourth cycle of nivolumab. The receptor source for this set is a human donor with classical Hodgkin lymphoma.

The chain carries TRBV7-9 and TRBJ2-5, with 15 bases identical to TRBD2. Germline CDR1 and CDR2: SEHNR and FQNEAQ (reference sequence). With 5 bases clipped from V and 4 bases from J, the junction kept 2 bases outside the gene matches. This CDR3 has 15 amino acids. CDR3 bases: TGTGCCAGCAGCATGGGACTAGCGGGGGGAGAGACCCAGTACTTC. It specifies CASSMGLAGGETQYF. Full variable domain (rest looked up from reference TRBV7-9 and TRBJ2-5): DTGVSQNPRHKITKRGQNVTFRCDPISEHNRLYWYRQTLGQGPEFLTYFQNEAQLEKSRLLSDRFSAERPKGSFSTLEIQRTEQGDSAMYLCASSMGLAGGETQYFGPGTRLLVL.

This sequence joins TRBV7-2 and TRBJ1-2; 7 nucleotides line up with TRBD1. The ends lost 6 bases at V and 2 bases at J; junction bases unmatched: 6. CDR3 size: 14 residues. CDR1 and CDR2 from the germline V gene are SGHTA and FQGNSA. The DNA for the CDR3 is TGTGCCAGCAGACCTACAGGGGTCAACTATGGCTACACCTTC. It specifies CASRPTGVNYGYTF.

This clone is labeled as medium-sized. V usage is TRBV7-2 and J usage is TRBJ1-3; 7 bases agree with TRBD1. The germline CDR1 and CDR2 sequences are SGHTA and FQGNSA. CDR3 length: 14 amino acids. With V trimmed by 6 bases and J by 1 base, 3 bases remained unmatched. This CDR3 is CASRTGLSGNTIYF. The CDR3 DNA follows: TGTGCCAGCAGGACAGGGCTATCTGGAAACACCATATATTTT.

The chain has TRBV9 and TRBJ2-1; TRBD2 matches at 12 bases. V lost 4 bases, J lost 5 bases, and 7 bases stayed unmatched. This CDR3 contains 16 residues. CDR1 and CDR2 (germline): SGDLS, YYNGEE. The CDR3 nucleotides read TGTGCCAGCAGCCCAGCTAGCGGGGGGGTAAACAATGAGCAGTTCTTC. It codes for CASSPASGGVNNEQFF.

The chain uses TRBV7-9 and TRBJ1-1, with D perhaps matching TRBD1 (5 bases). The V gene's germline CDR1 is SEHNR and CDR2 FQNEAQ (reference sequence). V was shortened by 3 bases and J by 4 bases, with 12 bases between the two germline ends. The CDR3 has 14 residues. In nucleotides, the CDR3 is TGTGCCAGCAGCTTGGACATCTCGGTCACTGAAGCTTTCTTT. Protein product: CASSLDISVTEAFF.

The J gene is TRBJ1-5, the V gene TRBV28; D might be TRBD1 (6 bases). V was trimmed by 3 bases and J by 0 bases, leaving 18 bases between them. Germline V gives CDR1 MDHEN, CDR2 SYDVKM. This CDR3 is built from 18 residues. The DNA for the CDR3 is TGTGCCAGCAGTTTCTATCCCCCGGGGGCCCTTAGCAATCAGCCCCAGCATTTT. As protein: CASSFYPPGALSNQPQHF.

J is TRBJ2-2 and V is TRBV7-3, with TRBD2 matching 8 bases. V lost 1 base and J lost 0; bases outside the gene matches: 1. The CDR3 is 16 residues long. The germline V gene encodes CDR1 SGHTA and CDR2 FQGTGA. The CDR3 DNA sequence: TGTGCCAGCAGCTTAAGCGGGGGGTCGAACACCGGGGAGCTGTTTTTT. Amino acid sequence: CASSLSGGSNTGELFF.

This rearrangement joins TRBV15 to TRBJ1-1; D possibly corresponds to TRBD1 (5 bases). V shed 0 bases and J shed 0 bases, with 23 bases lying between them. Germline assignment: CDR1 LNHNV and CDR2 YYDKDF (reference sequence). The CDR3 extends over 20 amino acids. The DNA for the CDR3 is TGTGCCACCAGCAGAGATTCCCTTCTGAGTCCGGGACCCATGAACACTGAAGCTTTCTTT. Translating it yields CATSRDSLLSPGPMNTEAFF.

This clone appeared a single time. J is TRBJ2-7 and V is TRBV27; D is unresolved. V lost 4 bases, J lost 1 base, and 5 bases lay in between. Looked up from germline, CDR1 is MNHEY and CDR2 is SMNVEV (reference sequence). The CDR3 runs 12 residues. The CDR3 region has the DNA TGTGCCAGCAGTTCCGGGTCCTACGAGCAGTACTTC. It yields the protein CASSSGSYEQYF.

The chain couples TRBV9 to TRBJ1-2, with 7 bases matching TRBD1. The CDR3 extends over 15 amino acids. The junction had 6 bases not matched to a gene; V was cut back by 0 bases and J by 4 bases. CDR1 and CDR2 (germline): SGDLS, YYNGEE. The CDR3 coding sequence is TGTGCCAGCAGCGTAGGGGGGACAGAATCCTATGGCTACACCTTC. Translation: CASSVGGTESYGYTF.

The CDR3 region is CSVGLVGGPTDTQYF. As DNA, the CDR3 is TGCAGCGTTGGGCTTGTGGGGGGCCCAACAGATACGCAGTATTTT. The chain employs TRBV29-1 and TRBJ2-3; TRBD1 or TRBD2 may be the D gene (6 bases each). The CDR3 extends over 15 amino acids. The germline V gene has CDR1 SQVTM and CDR2 ANQGSEA. Trimming cost V 4 bases and J 3 bases, with 17 bases left between them.

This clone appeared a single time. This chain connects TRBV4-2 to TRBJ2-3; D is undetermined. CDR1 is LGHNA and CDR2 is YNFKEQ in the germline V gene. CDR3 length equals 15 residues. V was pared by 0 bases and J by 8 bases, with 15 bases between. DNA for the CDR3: TGTGCCAGCAGCCAAGAAGTACTCGGTGGCCGTACGCAGTATTTT. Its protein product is CASSQEVLGGRTQYF.

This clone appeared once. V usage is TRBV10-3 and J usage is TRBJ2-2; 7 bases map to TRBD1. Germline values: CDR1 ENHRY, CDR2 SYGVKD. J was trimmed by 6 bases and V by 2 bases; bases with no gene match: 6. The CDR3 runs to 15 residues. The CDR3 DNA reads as TGTGCCATCAGTGAGGAGGGGGCAAGGGCCGGGGAGCTGTTTTTT. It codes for CAISEEGARAGELFF.

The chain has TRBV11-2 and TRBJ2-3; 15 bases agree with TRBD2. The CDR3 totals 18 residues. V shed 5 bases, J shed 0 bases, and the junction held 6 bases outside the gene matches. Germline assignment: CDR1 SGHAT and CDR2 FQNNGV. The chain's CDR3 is CASSHSGLAGGSTDTQYF. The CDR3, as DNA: TGTGCCAGCAGCCACTCGGGACTAGCGGGGGGAAGCACAGATACGCAGTATTTT.

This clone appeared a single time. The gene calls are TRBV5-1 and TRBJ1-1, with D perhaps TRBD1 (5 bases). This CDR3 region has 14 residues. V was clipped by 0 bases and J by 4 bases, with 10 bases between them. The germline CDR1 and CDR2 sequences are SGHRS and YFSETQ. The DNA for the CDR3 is TGCGCCAGCAGCTTGGAGGGGAGGGCCACTGAAGCTTTCTTT. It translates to CASSLEGRATEAFF. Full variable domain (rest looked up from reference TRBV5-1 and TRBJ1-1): KAGVTQTPRYLIKTRGQQVTLSCSPISGHRSVSWYQQTPGQGLQFLFEYFSETQRNKGNFPGRFSGRQFSNSRSEMNVSTLELGDSALYLCASSLEGRATEAFFGQGTRLTVV.

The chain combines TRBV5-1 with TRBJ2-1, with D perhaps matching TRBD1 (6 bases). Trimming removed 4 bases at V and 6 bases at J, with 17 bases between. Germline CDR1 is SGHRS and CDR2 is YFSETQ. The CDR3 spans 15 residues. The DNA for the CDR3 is TGCGCCAGCAGCCTACAGGGCTCAGGGTTCAATGAGCAGTTCTTC. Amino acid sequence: CASSLQGSGFNEQFF.

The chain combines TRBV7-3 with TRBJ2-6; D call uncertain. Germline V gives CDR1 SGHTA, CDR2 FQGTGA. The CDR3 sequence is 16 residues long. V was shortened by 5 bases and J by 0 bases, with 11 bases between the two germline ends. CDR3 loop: CASSPVPGSGANVLTF. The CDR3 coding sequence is TGTGCCAGCAGCCCCGTCCCAGGCTCTGGGGCCAACGTCCTGACTTTC.

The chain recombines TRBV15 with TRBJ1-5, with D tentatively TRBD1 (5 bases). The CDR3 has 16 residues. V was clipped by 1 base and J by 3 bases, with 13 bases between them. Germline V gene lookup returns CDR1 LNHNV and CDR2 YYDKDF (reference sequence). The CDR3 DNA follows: TGTGCCACCAGCAGAGTGGGGCCCACCCACAATCAGCCCCAGCATTTT. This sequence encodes CATSRVGPTHNQPQHF.

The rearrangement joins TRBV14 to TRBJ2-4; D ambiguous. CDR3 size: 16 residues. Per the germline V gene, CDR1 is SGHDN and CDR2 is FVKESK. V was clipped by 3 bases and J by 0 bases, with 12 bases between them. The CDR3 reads CASSQDGRLAKNIQYF. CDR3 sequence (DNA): TGTGCCAGCAGCCAGGACGGCAGGCTAGCCAAAAACATTCAGTACTTC.

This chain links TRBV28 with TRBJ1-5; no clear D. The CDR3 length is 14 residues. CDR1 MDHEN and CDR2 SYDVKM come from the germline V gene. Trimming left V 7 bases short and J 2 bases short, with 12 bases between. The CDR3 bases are TGTGCCAGCACTGGGGTGACGGGCAATCAGCCCCAGCATTTT. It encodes CASTGVTGNQPQHF.

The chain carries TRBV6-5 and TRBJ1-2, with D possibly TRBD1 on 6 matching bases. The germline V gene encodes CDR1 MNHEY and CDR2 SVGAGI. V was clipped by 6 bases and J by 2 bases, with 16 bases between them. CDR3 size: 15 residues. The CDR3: CASRSQGISNYGYTF. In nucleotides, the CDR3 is TGTGCCAGCAGGTCTCAGGGGATAAGCAACTATGGCTACACCTTC.

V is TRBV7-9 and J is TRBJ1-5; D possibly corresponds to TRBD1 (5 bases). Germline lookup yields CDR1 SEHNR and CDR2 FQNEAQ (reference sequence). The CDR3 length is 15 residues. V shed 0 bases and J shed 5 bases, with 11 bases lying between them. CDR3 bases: TGTGCCAGCAGCTTAGCGGGCCGGGGGGATCAGCCCCAGCATTTT. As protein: CASSLAGRGDQPQHF. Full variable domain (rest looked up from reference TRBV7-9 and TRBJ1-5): DTGVSQNPRHKITKRGQNVTFRCDPISEHNRLYWYRQTLGQGPEFLTYFQNEAQLEKSRLLSDRFSAERPKGSFSTLEIQRTEQGDSAMYLCASSLAGRGDQPQHFGDGTRLSIL.

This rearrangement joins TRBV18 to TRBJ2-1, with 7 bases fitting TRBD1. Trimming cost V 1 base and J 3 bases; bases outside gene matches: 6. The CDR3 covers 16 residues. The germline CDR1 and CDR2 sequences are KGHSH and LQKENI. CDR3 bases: TGTGCCAGCTCACCACTTTTAACAGGGGTCTACAATGAGCAGTTCTTC. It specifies CASSPLLTGVYNEQFF.